The T cell receptor beta chain described here comes from a study of shared clonotypes between healthy human individuals. TCRdb's copy holds only in-frame clones and misses some; the assay was immunoSEQ multiplex PCR. Of approximately 720,000 clones listed, 92% were seen once; the top ten hold nearly 25%. As regards this clone: What it binds is not known.

Study-level findings and limits: The authors expected sequencing depth to affect clonotype sharing among donors. The sampled material consisted only of blood, and tissue repertoires are likely to differ.

Selected positively for CCR7 and CD45RO-negative, naive CD8 cells excluded terminally differentiated effector memory CD45RA+ cells. From germline, CDR1 is MNHEY and CDR2 SMNVEV (reference sequence). The CDR3 is 11 residues long. J lost 8 bases, V lost 6 bases, and 4 bases had no gene match. The chain carries TRBV27 and TRBJ2-7, with TRBD1 identical over 7 bases. The clonotype was recovered from a man aged 25-45 years in good health. Sequenced: naive CD8+ T cells sorted from blood. DNA for the CDR3: TGTGCCAGCAGCCGACAGGGACAGCAGTACTTC. Protein sequence: CASSRQGQQYF.